This TCR beta chain was retrieved from a study of blood T cell repertoires in COVID-19. The CDR3 sequence is 10 residues long. The V and J ends lost 6 bases and 10 bases respectively, with 7 bases between them. Using immunoSEQ multiplex PCR, the repertoire was profiled, and TCRdb retains in-frame clones only, with some absent. The sample yields more than 130,000 clones, about 84% seen once. The receptor was isolated from an elderly woman in a cohort sampled during active or convalescent COVID-19. J is TRBJ2-1 and V is TRBV12-3 or TRBV12-4; D is unclear. Material: peripheral blood. The CDR3, as DNA: TGTGCCAGCAGCCGGAGAGAGCAGTTCTTC. Translating gives CASSRREQFF.